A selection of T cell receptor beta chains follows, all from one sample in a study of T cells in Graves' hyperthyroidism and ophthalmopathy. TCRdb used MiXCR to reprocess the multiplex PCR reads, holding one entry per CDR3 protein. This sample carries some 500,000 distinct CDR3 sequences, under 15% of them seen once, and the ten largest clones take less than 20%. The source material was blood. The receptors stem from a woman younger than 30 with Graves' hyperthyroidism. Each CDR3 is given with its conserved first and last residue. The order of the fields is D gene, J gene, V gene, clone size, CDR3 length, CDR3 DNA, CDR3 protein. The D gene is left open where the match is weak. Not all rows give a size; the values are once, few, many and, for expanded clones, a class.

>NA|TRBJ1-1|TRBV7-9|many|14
TGTGCCAGCTGTCCTCAGGGGAAGAACACTGAAGCTTTCTTT
CASCPQGKNTEAFF
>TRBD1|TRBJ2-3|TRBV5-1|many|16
TGCGCCAGCAGCTCCCCCGGGACAGGGGTCACAGATACGCAGTATTTT
CASSSPGTGVTDTQYF
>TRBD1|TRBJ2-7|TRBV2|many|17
TGTGCCAGCAGGGGGTCGGAACCGGGACAGGGGGCCTACGAGCAGTACTTC
CASRGSEPGQGAYEQYF
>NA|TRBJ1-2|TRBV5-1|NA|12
TGCGCCAGCAGCTGGGATACATTTGGCTACACCTTC
CASSWDTFGYTF
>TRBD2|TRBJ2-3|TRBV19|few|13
TGTGCCAGTAGTTCGGGGGGGCTAGATACGCAGTATTTT
CASSSGGLDTQYF
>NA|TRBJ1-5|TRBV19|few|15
TGTGCCAGTAGTATTCCCAGGGCCTTAAATCAGCCCCAGCATTTT
CASSIPRALNQPQHF
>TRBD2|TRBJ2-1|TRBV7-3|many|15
TGTGCCAGCAGCTTATCTAGCGGGGGTTTGAATGAGCAGTTCTTC
CASSLSSGGLNEQFF
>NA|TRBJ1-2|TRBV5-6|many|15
TGTGCCAGCAGCTTCGGTAGGGGGGGAACCTATGGCTACACCTTC
CASSFGRGGTYGYTF
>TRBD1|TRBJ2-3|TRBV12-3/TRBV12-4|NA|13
TGTGCCAGCAGTTTATCAGGGGGCAGGGGAACGTATTTT
CASSLSGGRGTYF
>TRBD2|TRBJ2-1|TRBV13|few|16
TGTGCCAGCAGCGCCCGGACTAGCGGTAGTAACGATGAGCAGTTCTTC
CASSARTSGSNDEQFF
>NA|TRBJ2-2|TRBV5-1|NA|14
TGCGCCAGCACAGTGGGCCACAGGACCGGGGAGCTGTTTTTT
CASTVGHRTGELFF
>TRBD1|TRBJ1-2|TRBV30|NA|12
TGTGCCTGGACCCGGACAGGGGTAGGCTACACCTTC
CAWTRTGVGYTF
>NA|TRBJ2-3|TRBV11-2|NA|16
TGTGCCAGCAGCTTAGCGGCTAGCAGGAGATCAGATACGCAGTATTTT
CASSLAASRRSDTQYF
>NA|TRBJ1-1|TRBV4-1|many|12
TGCGCCAGCAGCGGACCCGGCTTTGAAGCTTTCTTT
CASSGPGFEAFF
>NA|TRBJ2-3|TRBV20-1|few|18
TGCAGTGCTAGAGAGTATCCCCCCTTTATTTCTAGCACAGATACGCAGTATTTT
CSAREYPPFISSTDTQYF
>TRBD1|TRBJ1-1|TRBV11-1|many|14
TGTGCCAGCACCAAAACAGGGGGAGCCACTGAAGCTTTCTTT
CASTKTGGATEAFF
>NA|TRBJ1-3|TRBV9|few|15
TGTGCCAGCAGCAATAGGGGGTCCCCTGGAAACACCATATATTTT
CASSNRGSPGNTIYF
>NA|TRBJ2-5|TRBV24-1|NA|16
TGTGCCACCAGTGATCTTAGCGGAGGGGGGGGAGAGACCCAGTGCTTC
CATSDLSGGGGETQCF
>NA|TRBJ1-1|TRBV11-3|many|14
TGTGCCAGCAGCGGCCGGACAGTGAACACTGAAGCTTTCTTT
CASSGRTVNTEAFF
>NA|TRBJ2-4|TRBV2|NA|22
NA
CASKRAGANVLTFGAGQNIQYF
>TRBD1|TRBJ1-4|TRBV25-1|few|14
TGTGCCAGCAGTGAAGTGGACAGGTCTCAAAAACTGTTTTTT
CASSEVDRSQKLFF
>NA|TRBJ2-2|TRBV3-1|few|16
TGTGCCAGCAGCCAAGATATGGGGTCGGGCACCGGGGAGCTGTTTTTT
CASSQDMGSGTGELFF
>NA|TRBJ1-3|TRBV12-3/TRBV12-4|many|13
TGTGCCAGCAGGGTATGGTCTGGAAACACCATATATTTT
CASRVWSGNTIYF
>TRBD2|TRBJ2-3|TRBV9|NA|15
TGTGCCAGCAACGGGACTAGCGGGAGGACAGATACGCAGTATTTT
CASNGTSGRTDTQYF
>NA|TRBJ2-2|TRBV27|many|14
TGTGCCAGCAGTATCGCAAGGAACACCGGGGAGCTGTTTTTT
CASSIARNTGELFF
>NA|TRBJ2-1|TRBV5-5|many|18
TGTGCCAGCAGCTGCCGGGCTGTAAACGCGAGCTCCTACAATGAGCAGTTCTTC
CASSCRAVNASSYNEQFF
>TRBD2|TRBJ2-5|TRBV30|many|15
TGTGCCTGGAGTACCAGACTAGCGGGAACCGAGACCCAGTACTTC
CAWSTRLAGTETQYF
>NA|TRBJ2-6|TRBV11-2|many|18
TGTGCCAGCAGCCCTCTCCTGGGAAGGAGGACTGGGGCCAACGTCCTGACTTTC
CASSPLLGRRTGANVLTF
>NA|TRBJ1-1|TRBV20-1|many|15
TGCAGTGCTAGAGATTGGAGTACCATGAACACTGAAGCTTTCTTT
CSARDWSTMNTEAFF
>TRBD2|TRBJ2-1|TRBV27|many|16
TGTGCCAGCAGTTTATTATCGGGACTAGCTGGGTCGAAGCAGTTCTTC
CASSLLSGLAGSKQFF
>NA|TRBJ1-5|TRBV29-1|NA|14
TGCAGCGTGCTTCAGGGAGGGGAGGATCAGCCCCAGCATTTT
CSVLQGGEDQPQHF
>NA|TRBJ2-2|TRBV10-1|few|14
TGCGCCAGCAGTGACGGAACGAACACCGGGGAGCTGTTTTTT
CASSDGTNTGELFF
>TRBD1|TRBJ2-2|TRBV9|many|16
TGTGCCAGCAGCGTACGGACAGGGCGCGACACCGGGGAGCTGTTTTTT
CASSVRTGRDTGELFF
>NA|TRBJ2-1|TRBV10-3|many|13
TGTGCCATCAGTGAGTCACTAGTCGGTGAGCAGTTCTTC
CAISESLVGEQFF
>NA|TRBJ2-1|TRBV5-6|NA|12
TGTGCCAGCAGCTCGGACGCTCGTGAGCAGTTCTTC
CASSSDAREQFF
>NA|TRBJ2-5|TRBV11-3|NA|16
TGTGCCAGCAGCTTAGATTATGGGACGCCTGAAGAGACCCAGTACTTC
CASSLDYGTPEETQYF
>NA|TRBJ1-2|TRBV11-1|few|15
TGTGCCAGCAGCTTAGCGGGACGCTCTAACTATGGCTACACCTTC
CASSLAGRSNYGYTF
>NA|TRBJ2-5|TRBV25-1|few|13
TGTGCCAGCAGTGTAATAGCGGAAGAGACCCAGTACTTC
CASSVIAEETQYF
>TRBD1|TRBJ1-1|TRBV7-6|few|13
TGTGCCAGCGCACAGGGGGGGGCCTCTGAAGCTTTCTTT
CASAQGGASEAFF
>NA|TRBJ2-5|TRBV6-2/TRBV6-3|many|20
TGTGCCAGCAGTTACCCGACTTGGCAATTACCCACCGCGTACCAAGAGACCCAGTACTTC
CASSYPTWQLPTAYQETQYF
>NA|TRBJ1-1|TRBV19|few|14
TGTGCCAGTAGTATAATGGTTGGGGACACTGAAGCTTTCTTT
CASSIMVGDTEAFF
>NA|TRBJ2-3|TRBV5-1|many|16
TGCGCCAGCAGCTCCATAACTGGATTGTACACAGATACGCAGTATTTT
CASSSITGLYTDTQYF
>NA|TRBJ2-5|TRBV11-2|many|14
TGTGCCAGTACCCTTGCGGGTTACCAAGAGACCCAGTACTTC
CASTLAGYQETQYF
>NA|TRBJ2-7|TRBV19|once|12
TGTGCCAGTAGTATTGGCAGCTACGAGCAGTACTTC
CASSIGSYEQYF
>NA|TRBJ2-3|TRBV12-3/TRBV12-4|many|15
TGTGCCAGCACCCTTAGTAAGGGGGGGATCTTGACGCAGTATTTT
CASTLSKGGILTQYF
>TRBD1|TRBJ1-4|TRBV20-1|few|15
TGCAGTGCCCAAAAGCCGGGACAGATGAATGAAAAACTGTTTTTT
CSAQKPGQMNEKLFF
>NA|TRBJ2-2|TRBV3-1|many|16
TGTGCCAGCAGCCAAGCGTTCCAGCCTGACACCGGGGAGCTGTTTTTT
CASSQAFQPDTGELFF
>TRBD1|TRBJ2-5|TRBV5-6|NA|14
TGTGCCAGCAGCTGGACAGGGCCCTGGGAGACCCAGTACTTC
CASSWTGPWETQYF
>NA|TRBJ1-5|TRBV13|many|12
TGTGCCAGCAGCCTGGGGGATCAGCCCCAGCATTTT
CASSLGDQPQHF
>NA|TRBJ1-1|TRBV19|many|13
TGTGCCAGTAGTCCAGGGCCGGGATATAAAGCTTTCTTT
CASSPGPGYKAFF
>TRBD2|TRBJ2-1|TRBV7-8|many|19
TGTGCCAGCAGCTTTCCCCCCCGGGTTTTAGCGGGGAGTAACAGTGAGCAGTTCTTC
CASSFPPRVLAGSNSEQFF
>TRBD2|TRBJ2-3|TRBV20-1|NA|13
TGCAGTGCCGCTAGCGGGGGCACAGATACGCAGTATTTT
CSAASGGTDTQYF
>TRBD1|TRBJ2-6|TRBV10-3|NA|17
TGTGCCATTAAACTGGACAGGCCCTCCTCTGGGGCCAACGTCCTGACTTTC
CAIKLDRPSSGANVLTF
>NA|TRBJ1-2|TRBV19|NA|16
TGTGCCAGTACCAATCTGGCCCAGGGGTGGAGGAATGGCTACACCTTC
CASTNLAQGWRNGYTF
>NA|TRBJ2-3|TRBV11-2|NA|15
TGTGCCAGCAGCTTAGGGGGACCGGTGCCAGATACGCAGTATTTT
CASSLGGPVPDTQYF
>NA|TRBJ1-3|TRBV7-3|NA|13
TGTGCCAGCAGCTTGGGTCAGCGGAACACCATATATTTT
CASSLGQRNTIYF